This T cell receptor (beta chain) appears in the sequencing data of a study of early T cells in non-severe SARS-CoV-2 infection. Study-level information: Bulk RNA taken from unsorted whole blood was sequenced, leaving chains unpaired.

In the library, individual cDNA molecules carried attached unique molecular identifiers. TCRdb fed the 5' RACE reads into MiXCR, producing one record per CDR3 protein. There are 55,000 to 75,000 distinct CDR3 sequences in the sample; approximately 7.7% occur only once, and approximately 3.6% lies in the top ten. Ten or more counts support this clonotype. The receptor was derived from an adult who was a healthcare worker with PCR-confirmed SARS-CoV-2 infection or an uninfected control (not recorded which). Sample: whole blood.

The CDR3 nucleotides are TGTGCCAGCAGCTTAGCCGGGACACGAAATCAGCCCCAGCATTTT. Its protein is CASSLAGTRNQPQHF. The V call is TRBV7-9, the J call TRBJ1-5, with TRBD1 as a possible D gene (6 bases). The germline gives CDR1 SEHNR, CDR2 FQNEAQ (reference sequence). The CDR3 consists of 15 residues. V was pared by 0 bases and J by 4 bases, with 10 bases between.